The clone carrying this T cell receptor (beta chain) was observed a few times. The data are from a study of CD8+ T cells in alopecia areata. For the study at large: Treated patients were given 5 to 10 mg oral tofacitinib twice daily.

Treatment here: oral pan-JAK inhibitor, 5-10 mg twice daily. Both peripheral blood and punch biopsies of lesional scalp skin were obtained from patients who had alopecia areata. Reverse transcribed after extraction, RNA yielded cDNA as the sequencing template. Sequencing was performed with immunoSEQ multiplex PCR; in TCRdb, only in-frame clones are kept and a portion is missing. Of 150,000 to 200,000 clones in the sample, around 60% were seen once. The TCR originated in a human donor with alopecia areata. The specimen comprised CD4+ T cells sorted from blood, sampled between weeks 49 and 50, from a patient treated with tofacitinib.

CDR3 sequence reads: CASSLSQASGYTF. CDR3 bases: TGTGCCAGCAGCTTAAGTCAGGCGAGTGGCTACACCTTC. The chain uses TRBV7-9 and TRBJ1-2; D unclear. Germline V gene sequence: CDR1 SEHNR, CDR2 FQNEAQ (reference sequence). This CDR3 has 13 residues. Trimming pared 2 bases from V and 7 bases from J, leaving 11 bases between. Full variable domain (remainder filled in from reference TRBV7-9 and TRBJ1-2): DTGVSQNPRHKITKRGQNVTFRCDPISEHNRLYWYRQTLGQGPEFLTYFQNEAQLEKSRLLSDRFSAERPKGSFSTLEIQRTEQGDSAMYLCASSLSQASGYTFGSGTRLTVV.